The 19 T cell receptor beta chains below come from one sample, sequenced in a study of T cell changes during pregnancy in multiple sclerosis. Sequenced by immunoSEQ multiplex PCR; TCRdb stores in-frame clones only, minus some. The sample consists of roughly 51,000 clones, 94% of them appearing once. This specimen was CD8+ T cells from peripheral blood mononuclear cells, taken before pregnancy. These receptor sequences come from a female donor with multiple sclerosis, enrolled in a pregnancy study.

The chain links TRBV27 to TRBJ2-7; perhaps TRBD2 as D (6 bases). V lost 3 bases to trimming and J lost 3 bases, with 15 bases between them. The CDR3 sequence is 15 residues long. Germline CDR1 MNHEY, CDR2 SMNVEV (reference sequence). The chain's CDR3 is CASSFSASAHYEQYF. In DNA form, the CDR3 reads TGTGCCAGCAGTTTCTCGGCTAGCGCCCACTACGAGCAGTACTTC.

The gene calls are TRBV23-1 and TRBJ2-5; the D gene is possibly TRBD2 (5 bases). TRBV23-1 is known as an ORF, though its function is uncertain. Trimming pared 6 bases from V and 5 bases from J, leaving 10 bases between. The CDR3 loop spans 12 amino acids. CDR3 in amino acids: CASRNTGETQYF. The CDR3, as DNA: TGCGCCAGCAGAAACACGGGGGAGACCCAGTACTTC.

This clone was counted many times. J is TRBJ2-2 and V is TRBV6-4, with D possibly matching TRBD2 (7 bases). Germline V gene sequence: CDR1 MRHNA, CDR2 SNTAGT. With 5 bases removed from V and 5 bases from J, the gap between germline ends came to 12 bases. The CDR3 extends over 14 amino acids. CDR3 bases: TGTGCCAGCAGTAGGGGGGGCGCAACCGGGGAGCTGTTTTTT. Translation: CASSRGGATGELFF.

This clone was found once. The rearrangement joins TRBV5-6 to TRBJ2-1; 13 nucleotides align to TRBD2. The CDR3 is made up of 15 amino acids. Per the germline V gene, CDR1 is SGHDT and CDR2 is YYEEEE. J was trimmed by 9 bases and V by 3 bases; bases with no gene match: 6. CDR3 protein: CASSYGTSGATEQFF. Here the CDR3 DNA reads TGTGCCAGCAGCTATGGGACTAGCGGGGCAACTGAGCAGTTCTTC.

This chain uses TRBV2 with TRBJ2-2, with 11 bases fitting TRBD2. Losses at the gene ends were 1 base for V and 1 base for J; bases not matched to a gene: 8. The CDR3 contains 19 residues. From germline, CDR1 is SNHLY and CDR2 FYNNEI. Written as DNA, the CDR3 is TGTGCCAGCAGTGAAGGGGTAGCGGGAGGGCCCGGGAACACCGGGGAGCTGTTTTTT. It is translated as CASSEGVAGGPGNTGELFF.

The chain links TRBV4-1 to TRBJ2-7; TRBD2 matches at 9 bases. CDR1 and CDR2 (germline): MGHRA, YSYEKL. V trimming: 4 bases; J trimming: 3 bases; junction bases outside the gene matches: 7. The CDR3 has 15 amino acids. CDR3 sequence reads: CASSLTAGGNYEQYF. The DNA for the CDR3 is TGCGCCAGCAGCCTTACAGCGGGAGGCAACTACGAGCAGTACTTC.

The CDR3 region is CASSIGQGAANEQFF. The DNA of the CDR3 is TGTGCCAGTAGTATCGGACAGGGGGCGGCGAATGAGCAGTTCTTC. The chain recombines TRBV19 with TRBJ2-1; 11 positions agree with TRBD1. Unmatched junction bases numbered 5, after V lost 3 bases and J lost 7 bases. The CDR3 is 15 amino acids. Germline V gene sequence: CDR1 LNHDA, CDR2 SQIVND (reference sequence).

J is TRBJ1-5 and V is TRBV5-1; 10 nucleotides line up with TRBD1. Unmatched junction bases numbered 3, after V lost 0 bases and J lost 0 bases. This CDR3 region has 17 residues. The germline V gene has CDR1 SGHRS and CDR2 YFSETQ. Written as DNA, the CDR3 is TGCGCCAGCAGCTTGGGGGACAGGGGAAATAGCAATCAGCCCCAGCATTTT. Its protein product is CASSLGDRGNSNQPQHF.

The chain has TRBV19 and TRBJ2-1; D gene ambiguous. The CDR3 totals 12 residues. Germline lookup yields CDR1 LNHDA and CDR2 SQIVND (reference sequence). V lost 1 base and J 10 bases, leaving 8 bases between the germline ends. The CDR3 loop is CASSIGLAEQFF. CDR3 DNA: TGTGCCAGTAGTATAGGGTTGGCAGAGCAGTTCTTC.

The V and J genes are TRBV7-9 and TRBJ2-1; D gene unclear. From germline, CDR1 is SEHNR and CDR2 FQNEAQ (reference sequence). V lost 1 base to trimming and J lost 9 bases, with 10 bases between them. The CDR3 extends over 13 amino acids. The CDR3 spells CASSLGSSLEQFF. The CDR3 coding sequence is TGTGCCAGCAGCTTAGGGAGTAGCCTTGAGCAGTTCTTC.

The rearrangement joins TRBV27 to TRBJ2-7, with D perhaps TRBD2 (6 bases). The germline V gene encodes CDR1 MNHEY and CDR2 SMNVEV (reference sequence). CDR3 length: 13 residues. Trimming shortened V by 5 bases and J by 3 bases, and 11 bases separated the two germline ends. The CDR3 reads CASSLGTHYEQYF. The CDR3 DNA is TGTGCCAGCAGTCTTGGGACTCACTACGAGCAGTACTTC.

This clone was recorded only once. The chain recombines TRBV14 with TRBJ1-3, with TRBD1 as a possible D gene (6 bases). Germline CDR1 reads SGHDN; CDR2 reads FVKESK. This CDR3 region has 16 residues. Trimming left V 3 bases short and J 0 bases short, with 12 bases between. The CDR3 DNA follows: TGTGCCAGCAGCCACGCGACAGGTGCCTCTGGAAACACCATATATTTT. It yields the protein CASSHATGASGNTIYF.

The chain recombines TRBV30 with TRBJ1-2; perhaps TRBD1 as D (5 bases). The V gene's germline CDR1 is GTSNPN and CDR2 SVGIG (reference sequence). V was clipped by 2 bases and J by 13 bases, with 14 bases between them. CDR3 length equals 11 residues. For the CDR3, the DNA is TGTGCCTGGAGTCCGCAAGGGGCCCGCACCTTC. This sequence encodes CAWSPQGARTF. Complete variable domain (other parts from reference TRBV30 and TRBJ1-2): SQTIHQWPATLVQPVGSPLSLECTVEGTSNPNLYWYRQAAGRGLQLLFYSVGIGQISSEVPQNLSASRPQDRQFILSSKKLLLSDSGFYLCAWSPQGARTFGSGTRLTVV.

The V and J genes are TRBV11-2 and TRBJ2-1; 9 bases are a match to TRBD2. This CDR3 contains 17 residues. Unmatched junction bases numbered 8, after V lost 5 bases and J lost 0 bases. Germline V gives CDR1 SGHAT, CDR2 FQNNGV. The CDR3 loop is CASSTRTSVSSYNEQFF. CDR3 nucleotide sequence: TGTGCCAGCAGCACCAGGACTAGCGTGAGCTCCTACAATGAGCAGTTCTTC.

The rearrangement uses TRBV28 and TRBJ2-5; TRBD1 matches at 12 bases. V lost 5 bases, J lost 2 bases, and 12 bases stayed unmatched. Germline V gene sequence: CDR1 MDHEN, CDR2 SYDVKM. The CDR3 totals 18 residues. The CDR3 region is CASSPIGTGGLYQETQYF. DNA for the CDR3: TGTGCCAGCAGTCCTATCGGGACAGGGGGCTTATATCAAGAGACCCAGTACTTC. The full variable domain, completed using reference TRBV28 and TRBJ2-5, is DVKVTQSSRYLVKRTGEKVFLECVQDMDHENMFWYRQDPGLGLRLIYFSYDVKMKEKGDIPEGYSVSREKKERFSLILESASTNQTSMYLCASSPIGTGGLYQETQYFGPGTRLLVL.

This chain joins TRBV27 and TRBJ1-2; 7 nucleotides agree with TRBD1. The germline V gene encodes CDR1 MNHEY and CDR2 SMNVEV (reference sequence). The CDR3 length is 17 residues. J lost 0 bases, V lost 1 base, and 8 bases had no gene match. As DNA, the CDR3 is TGTGCCAGCAGTTTATATGGTTGGGGACAGACTAACTATGGCTACACCTTC. Its protein is CASSLYGWGQTNYGYTF.

V usage is TRBV19 and J usage is TRBJ2-7; tentative D call: TRBD1 (5 bases). The V end was cut by 5 bases, the J end by 3 bases, with 14 bases between. CDR3 length equals 14 residues. Germline assignment: CDR1 LNHDA and CDR2 SQIVND (reference sequence). The CDR3 protein is CASSPDNPFYEQYF. The DNA for the CDR3 is TGTGCCAGTAGTCCGGACAATCCCTTCTACGAGCAGTACTTC.

V usage is TRBV6-4 and J usage is TRBJ2-1; 11 nucleotides align to TRBD2. Trimming removed 3 bases from V and 5 bases from J; junction bases left unmatched: 3. Germline assignment: CDR1 MRHNA and CDR2 SNTAGT. The CDR3 is 15 amino acids. For the CDR3, the DNA is TGTGCCAGCAGTGAAGGGACTAGCGGCGACAATGAGCAGTTCTTC. This codes for CASSEGTSGDNEQFF.

This rearrangement joins TRBV5-1 to TRBJ2-3; TRBD2 agrees at 10 bases. CDR1 and CDR2 from the germline V gene are SGHRS and YFSETQ. Trimming cost V 4 bases and J 2 bases; bases outside gene matches: 4. There are 15 residues in the CDR3. CDR3 amino acids: CASSNSGRLTDTQYF. CDR3 in DNA: TGCGCCAGCAGCAATAGCGGGAGGCTCACAGATACGCAGTATTTT.